One and the same sample provided the 23 T cell receptor beta chains below, sequenced in a study of T cell repertoires in cytomegalovirus infection. TCRdb re-called the reads with MiXCR, one entry per CDR3 protein. The sample consists of 150,000 to 200,000 distinct CDR3 sequences, 25% to 30% of them appearing once. The sequenced material came from PBMCs. All receptors come from a human donor in good health (CMV status not recorded). Some clones in this sample may be carry-over from other donors' samples.

This clonotype was recorded many times. The V and J genes are TRBV7-8 and TRBJ2-6; TRBD1 is a possible D gene (6 bases). The CDR3 runs to 19 residues. Germline CDR1 SGHVS, CDR2 FQNEAQ. The V end lost 4 bases, the J end lost 0 bases, and 19 bases lay between the germline ends. The CDR3, as DNA: TGTGCCAGCAGCTCCTACAGGGTTGCCCCTAGCTCTGGGGCCAACGTCCTGACTTTC. Its protein product is CASSSYRVAPSSGANVLTF.

Note on this clonotype: The junction departs from the called germline gene at one end, perhaps through a read error. This chain links TRBV19 with TRBJ2-1; D gene ambiguous. The CDR3 contains 13 residues. CDR1 LNHDA and CDR2 SQIVND come from the germline V gene (reference sequence). The CDR3 is CARSIPGYNEQFF. The CDR3 nucleotides read TGTGCCAGAAGTATTCCAGGCTACAATGAGCAGTTCTTC.

In its sample, this clonotype was seen a few times. This chain connects TRBV7-3 to TRBJ2-7; D is ambiguous. V lost 2 bases to trimming and J lost 4 bases, with 9 bases between them. This CDR3 contains 13 residues. CDR1 SGHTA and CDR2 FQGTGA come from the germline V gene. CDR3 sequence reads: CASSLGSLYEQYF. The CDR3 DNA follows: TGTGCCAGCAGCTTAGGCAGCCTTTACGAGCAGTACTTC.

This chain links TRBV7-3 with TRBJ2-3, with a possible D match to TRBD2 (6 bases). The CDR3 consists of 14 residues. Trimming pared 5 bases from V and 2 bases from J, leaving 11 bases between. Germline lookup yields CDR1 SGHTA and CDR2 FQGTGA. For the CDR3, the DNA is TGTGCCAGCAGCATGGGACTGAACACAGATACGCAGTATTTT. It translates to CASSMGLNTDTQYF.

The CDR3 DNA follows: TGCGCCAGCAGCCCTATAAAGGATGAGCAGTTCTTC. It encodes CASSPIKDEQFF. This sequence joins TRBV5-1 and TRBJ2-1; D is unresolved. V was clipped by 4 bases and J by 8 bases, with 10 bases between them. This CDR3 is built from 12 residues. CDR1 is SGHRS, CDR2 YFSETQ, per germline. Using reference TRBV5-1 and TRBJ2-1 for the parts outside the CDR3, the full variable domain is KAGVTQTPRYLIKTRGQQVTLSCSPISGHRSVSWYQQTPGQGLQFLFEYFSETQRNKGNFPGRFSGRQFSNSRSEMNVSTLELGDSALYLCASSPIKDEQFFGPGTRLTVL.

The rearrangement joins TRBV6-1 to TRBJ2-2; TRBD1 or TRBD2 may be the D gene (5 bases each). Between the trimmed V and J ends, which lost 7 bases and 6 bases, there was a span of 12 bases. The CDR3 has 13 amino acids. Per germline, CDR1 MNHNS and CDR2 SASEGT. CDR3 sequence: CASTRKGPGELFF. The CDR3 nucleotides are TGTGCCAGCACAAGAAAGGGACCCGGGGAGCTGTTTTTT.

The DNA for the CDR3 is TGTGCCAGCAGCATAGGTGGACCTTCTGGCACAGATACGCAGTATTTT. It encodes CASSIGGPSGTDTQYF. The genes are TRBV11-2 and TRBJ2-3; D ambiguous. Germline assignment: CDR1 SGHAT and CDR2 FQNNGV. V was cut by 5 bases and J by 1 base, with 16 bases left in between. This CDR3 contains 16 residues.

The sample holds a few counts of this clonotype. The CDR3 here is CASSATTGPTYGYTF. The CDR3, as DNA: TGTGCCAGCAGTGCGACCACAGGGCCGACCTATGGCTACACCTTC. The V and J genes are TRBV6-1 and TRBJ1-2; maybe TRBD1 (6 bases). This CDR3 comprises 15 residues. Germline-derived CDR1 and CDR2 are MNHNS and SASEGT. V lost 4 bases and J lost 4, with 16 bases in between.

Only a few counts were recorded for this clonotype. The chain carries TRBV7-8 and TRBJ1-5; D remains unclear. V was pared by 2 bases and J by 5 bases, with 10 bases between. The CDR3 has 14 amino acids. Germline V gene data show CDR1 as SGHVS and CDR2 as FQNEAQ. The CDR3 is CASSLRPKDQPQHF. The CDR3 nucleotides are TGTGCCAGCAGCTTAAGACCTAAAGATCAGCCCCAGCATTTT.

The chain carries TRBV3-1 and TRBJ2-3; D remains unclear. The CDR3 has 12 amino acids. The V gene lost 2 bases and the J gene lost 4 bases, with 4 bases spanning the gap. Germline V CDR1 and CDR2: LGHDT, YNNKEL (reference sequence). CDR3 sequence reads: CASSQRPDTQYF. CDR3 bases: TGTGCCAGCAGCCAAAGGCCAGATACGCAGTATTTT.

This clonotype was counted ten times or more. This rearrangement joins TRBV12-3 or TRBV12-4 to TRBJ1-3, with 9 bases fitting TRBD1. V trimming: 5 bases; J trimming: 10 bases; junction bases outside the gene matches: 6. This CDR3 comprises 13 residues. The CDR3 DNA reads TGTGCCAGCAGTCCGGGACAGGGAGGTACCATATATTTT. This translates into CASSPGQGGTIYF.

This clonotype was seen repeatedly, ten times or more. The gene calls are TRBV6-2 or TRBV6-3 and TRBJ2-7; no clear D gene. The CDR3 contains 14 residues. Trimming took off 6 bases at V and 0 bases at J, with 12 bases between the two ends. From germline, CDR1 is MNHEY and CDR2 SVGEGT. CDR3 DNA sequence: TGTGCCAGCAGCAAAAAGAGTATCTCCTACGAGCAGTACTTC. Its translation: CASSKKSISYEQYF.

The chain combines TRBV6-1 with TRBJ1-1, with no clear D. Deletions cut 5 bases from V and 8 bases from J, with 18 bases between. Germline CDR1 is MNHNS and CDR2 is SASEGT. There are 14 residues in the CDR3. The DNA of the CDR3 is TGTGCCAGCAGTTATGAGGCCTCGGGATCAGAAGCTTTCTTT. Residues: CASSYEASGSEAFF.

The CDR3 loop is CASSQDLGSAGELFF. The CDR3 coding sequence is TGCGCCAGCAGCCAAGATTTAGGGAGCGCCGGGGAGCTGTTTTTT. This sequence joins TRBV4-1 and TRBJ2-2; tentative D call: TRBD2 (5 bases). Trimming shortened V by 0 bases and J by 6 bases, and 11 bases separated the two germline ends. The CDR3 has 15 residues. Germline loops: CDR1 MGHRA, CDR2 YSYEKL.

The chain carries TRBV6-5 and TRBJ1-1; TRBD1 is a possible D gene (6 bases). V was shortened by 11 bases and J by 1 base, with 14 bases between the two germline ends. The germline CDR1 and CDR2 sequences are MNHEY and SVGAGI. This CDR3 has 13 residues. The CDR3, as DNA: TGTGCCTGTAAAGGGGGTTGGAACACTGAAGCTTTCTTT. As protein: CACKGGWNTEAFF.

There are many counts of this clonotype. This chain uses TRBV7-8 with TRBJ2-3; the match to TRBD2 covers 7 bases. The CDR3 sequence is 14 residues long. J gave up 1 base and V 2 bases, and 0 bases lay outside the gene matches. Germline CDR1 is SGHVS and CDR2 is FQNEAQ. The CDR3 DNA sequence: TGTGCCAGCAGCTTACTAGCGGGCACAGATACGCAGTATTTT. It codes for CASSLLAGTDTQYF.

The rearrangement joins TRBV10-2 to TRBJ1-6; D ambiguous. CDR1 and CDR2 from the germline V gene are WSHSY and SAAADI. Trimming shortened V by 2 bases and J by 0 bases, and 11 bases separated the two germline ends. The CDR3 has 17 residues. The CDR3 coding sequence is TGCGCCAGCAGTGAGACAGTCTTTAGCTCCTATAATTCACCCCTCCACTTT. Amino acids: CASSETVFSSYNSPLHF.

The chain links TRBV5-1 to TRBJ1-1, with no clear D. The CDR3 sequence is 13 residues long. V gave up 0 bases and J gave up 5 bases, with 8 bases separating them. The V gene's germline CDR1 is SGHRS and CDR2 YFSETQ. The DNA of the CDR3 is TGCGCCAGCAGCTTGGAGGATCCGACTGAAGCTTTCTTT. Protein: CASSLEDPTEAFF.

The chain links TRBV5-6 to TRBJ1-3; maybe TRBD1 (5 bases). V was trimmed by 4 bases and J by 0 bases, leaving 11 bases between them. Germline CDR1 reads SGHDT; CDR2 reads YYEEEE. The CDR3 covers 15 residues. CDR3 protein: CASSRTRSSGNTIYF. The CDR3 DNA follows: TGTGCCAGCAGCCGGACACGATCCTCTGGAAACACCATATATTTT.

The chain carries TRBV2 and TRBJ1-5, with no clear D. Trimming cost V 5 bases and J 1 base, with 12 bases left between them. The CDR3 is 15 residues long. From germline, CDR1 is SNHLY and CDR2 FYNNEI. In DNA, the CDR3 is TGTGCCAGCAGTCCAACCCGGAACAGCAATCAGCCCCAGCATTTT. Protein sequence: CASSPTRNSNQPQHF.

This CDR3 reads CSARDDGPNIQYF. In DNA, the CDR3 is TGCAGTGCTAGAGATGACGGCCCAAACATTCAGTACTTC. V gene TRBV20-1 combines with J gene TRBJ2-4; no reliable D call. Germline lookup yields CDR1 DFQATT and CDR2 SNEGSKA (reference sequence). The CDR3 length is 13 residues. V shed 0 bases and J shed 6 bases, with 9 bases lying between them.

This clonotype was detected a few times. This chain uses TRBV6-6 with TRBJ2-7; D gene ambiguous. The CDR3 runs to 15 residues. Germline V lookup: CDR1 MNHNY, CDR2 SVGAGI (reference sequence). V dropped 4 bases and J dropped 3 bases, with 16 bases sitting between them. The CDR3 region is CASSSTARSLYEQYF. CDR3 sequence (DNA): TGTGCCAGCAGTTCTACGGCTAGGAGCCTCTACGAGCAGTACTTC.

V and J are TRBV20-1 and TRBJ2-1; D is tentatively TRBD1 or TRBD2 (6 bases each). CDR1 and CDR2 (germline): DFQATT, SNEGSKA (reference sequence). Trimming removed 1 base at V and 6 bases at J, with 13 bases between. The CDR3 consists of 14 residues. In nucleotides, the CDR3 is TGCAGTGCTAGAGCGGGGGCAGGGACCAATGAGCAGTTCTTC. It is translated as CSARAGAGTNEQFF.